The 21 T cell receptor beta chains below all came from one sample that was sequenced in a study of T-cell reconstitution after alpha-beta-depleted transplantation in children. Molecular barcoding with unique molecular identifiers was used for the TCRbeta library. MiXCR was run by TCRdb on the PCR reads, yielding one entry per CDR3 protein. The sample includes about 200,000 distinct CDR3 sequences, about 7% of them seen just once. The input for sequencing was PBMCs, taken before TCRalphabeta/CD19-depleted stem cell transplant. The source of these receptors is a boy aged 2 to 10 with acute lymphoblastic leukemia, due to receive a stem cell transplant.

This clonotype was counted many times. The rearrangement links TRBV7-2 to TRBJ2-3; the match to TRBD2 covers 7 bases. Trimming removed 1 base from V and 1 base from J; junction bases left unmatched: 5. The CDR3 consists of 16 residues. Germline assignment: CDR1 SGHTA and CDR2 FQGNSA. CDR3 region: CASSLGLLAGTDTQYF. The CDR3 coding sequence is TGTGCCAGCAGCTTAGGTTTGCTAGCGGGCACAGATACGCAGTATTTT.

This clonotype was detected a few times. The chain is built from TRBV2 and TRBJ2-3; D unclear. Germline loops: CDR1 SNHLY, CDR2 FYNNEI. The CDR3 contains 13 residues. Trimming took off 4 bases at V and 2 bases at J, with 7 bases between the two ends. CDR3 nucleotide sequence: TGTGCCAGCAGTGCAGGCCTCACAGATACGCAGTATTTT. Its protein product is CASSAGLTDTQYF.

In this sample, this clonotype turned up many times. This chain joins TRBV5-1 and TRBJ2-1, with a possible D match to TRBD1 (5 bases). The CDR3 extends over 14 amino acids. Germline V gene data show CDR1 as SGHRS and CDR2 as YFSETQ. V was clipped by 8 bases and J by 2 bases, with 14 bases between them. The DNA for the CDR3 is TGCGCCAGTTCCACAGGTATCCCCTACAATGAGCAGTTCTTC. Translation: CASSTGIPYNEQFF.

The V gene is TRBV27, the J gene TRBJ1-5, with D hard to call. CDR1 and CDR2 from the germline V gene are MNHEY and SMNVEV (reference sequence). The CDR3 totals 13 residues. V shed 2 bases and J shed 5 bases, with 7 bases lying between them. In DNA form, the CDR3 reads TGTGCCAGCAGTTTAGCCAGCGATCAGCCCCAGCATTTT. It translates to CASSLASDQPQHF.

This clonotype was recorded a few times. Here the CDR3 DNA reads TGTGCCAGCAGCCAATACCGGGAGGGTCAGGGTGAGCAGTTCTTC. The encoded protein is CASSQYREGQGEQFF. J is TRBJ2-1 and V is TRBV4-2; 8 bases are shared with TRBD2. The CDR3 contains 15 residues. CDR1 and CDR2 from the germline V gene are LGHNA and YNFKEQ. The J segment lost 9 bases and the V segment lost 2 bases, leaving 9 bases of the junction unmatched.

In its sample, this clonotype was seen many times. The CDR3, as DNA: TGTGCCAGCAGTGACGCTAGCGGGAGGGCCTACAATGAGCAGTTCTTC. Amino acid sequence: CASSDASGRAYNEQFF. The chain recombines TRBV25-1 with TRBJ2-1; 12 bases agree with TRBD2. Per the germline V gene, CDR1 is MGHDK and CDR2 is SYGVNS. The ends lost 3 bases at V and 2 bases at J; junction bases unmatched: 2. The CDR3 sequence is 16 residues long.

This clonotype occurred many times. This sequence joins TRBV20-1 and TRBJ2-5; D unclear. Germline CDR1 reads DFQATT; CDR2 reads SNEGSKA (reference sequence). V lost 6 bases to trimming and J lost 4 bases, with 3 bases between them. This CDR3 has 9 residues. The CDR3 DNA reads TGCAGTGCCTCAGAGACCCAGTACTTC. The encoded protein is CSASETQYF.

This clonotype was seen repeatedly, ten times or more. This chain uses TRBV7-9 with TRBJ2-7, with D hard to call. The CDR3 sequence is 12 residues long. V shed 5 bases and J shed 0 bases, with 5 bases lying between them. CDR1 is SEHNR and CDR2 is FQNEAQ in the germline V gene (reference sequence). CDR3 nucleotide sequence: TGTGCCAGCAGCCGAATCTCCTACGAGCAGTACTTC. This codes for CASSRISYEQYF.

This clonotype was found a few times. This chain uses TRBV2 with TRBJ2-5; 8 bases fit TRBD1. CDR1 is SNHLY, CDR2 FYNNEI, per germline. V trimming: 6 bases; J trimming: 0 bases; junction bases outside the gene matches: 6. The CDR3 extends over 15 amino acids. Written as DNA, the CDR3 is TGTGCCAGCAGGGGGGACAGGTCGTACCAAGAGACCCAGTACTTC. Translation: CASRGDRSYQETQYF.

The V call is TRBV20-1, the J call TRBJ2-2; 9 nucleotides align to TRBD2. This CDR3 comprises 16 residues. V gave up 0 bases and J gave up 3 bases; unmatched junction bases: 5. Germline V lookup: CDR1 DFQATT, CDR2 SNEGSKA (reference sequence). The CDR3 protein is CSARDRAGGHTGELFF. The CDR3 region has the DNA TGCAGTGCTAGAGATCGAGCGGGGGGTCACACCGGGGAGCTGTTTTTT.

This clonotype has a count of ten or more. The chain employs TRBV10-2 and TRBJ2-1, with D possibly matching TRBD2 (6 bases). Per the germline V gene, CDR1 is WSHSY and CDR2 is SAAADI. V lost 4 bases and J lost 5, with 9 bases in between. The length of the CDR3 is 13 residues. This CDR3 reads CASSVTSNNEQFF. CDR3 sequence (DNA): TGCGCCAGCAGTGTGACTAGTAACAATGAGCAGTTCTTC.

This clonotype was counted at least ten times. This chain connects TRBV24-1 to TRBJ2-5; 7 nucleotides align to TRBD2. V lost 4 bases, J lost 2 bases, and 6 bases stayed unmatched. CDR1 is KGHDR, CDR2 SFDVKD, per germline. CDR3 length: 15 amino acids. The CDR3 loop reads CATSERGGGQETQYF. In DNA, the CDR3 is TGTGCCACCAGTGAACGGGGCGGGGGACAAGAGACCCAGTACTTC.

This clonotype was counted a few times. CDR3: CASGSWGYEQYF. The CDR3 region has the DNA TGTGCCAGCGGGAGTTGGGGCTACGAGCAGTACTTC. The chain links TRBV2 to TRBJ2-7, with TRBD2 as a possible D gene (5 bases). The CDR3 is 12 residues long. The germline CDR1 and CDR2 sequences are SNHLY and FYNNEI. V was pared by 8 bases and J by 3 bases, with 11 bases between.

This clonotype was found many times. The chain recombines TRBV3-1 with TRBJ1-2; D remains ambiguous. Trimming cost V 4 bases and J 2 bases, with 14 bases left between them. Germline V gene data show CDR1 as LGHDT and CDR2 as YNNKEL (reference sequence). The CDR3 is 15 residues long. The CDR3 reads CASSPRGRTNYGYTF. The CDR3 DNA reads as TGTGCCAGCAGCCCTCGGGGAAGGACGAACTATGGCTACACCTTC. Combining the CDR3 with reference TRBV3-1 and TRBJ1-2 gives the whole variable domain DTAVSQTPKYLVTQMGNDKSIKCEQNLGHDTMYWYKQDSKKFLKIMFSYNNKELIINETVPNRFSPKSPDKAHLNLHINSLELGDSAVYFCASSPRGRTNYGYTFGSGTRLTVV.

This clonotype has at least ten counts. This chain joins TRBV4-3 and TRBJ2-5; 11 bases are a match to TRBD2. V dropped 3 bases and J dropped 0; count of bases not matched to a gene: 6. CDR3 size: 17 residues. From germline, CDR1 is LGHNA and CDR2 YSLEER. In nucleotides, the CDR3 is TGCGCCAGCAGCCAGGGCCTGACTAGCGGGAACCAAGAGACCCAGTACTTC. It encodes CASSQGLTSGNQETQYF.

This clonotype was seen more than once but under ten times. The chain combines TRBV20-1 with TRBJ2-1; D remains unclear. Germline values: CDR1 DFQATT, CDR2 SNEGSKA (reference sequence). There are 13 residues in the CDR3. Trimming shortened V by 6 bases and J by 0 bases, and 9 bases separated the two germline ends. CDR3 region: CSAPGSSYNEQFF. The CDR3 DNA sequence: TGCAGTGCCCCGGGCAGCTCCTACAATGAGCAGTTCTTC.

The chain employs TRBV11-1 and TRBJ2-3; D possibly corresponds to TRBD1 (5 bases). Germline CDR1 is SGHAT and CDR2 is FQDESV (reference sequence). Trimming took off 2 bases at V and 2 bases at J, with 14 bases between the two ends. The CDR3 is 16 residues long. The CDR3 nucleotides read TGTGCCAGCAGCTTAAAGACAGCCTCTTCCACAGATACGCAGTATTTT. This sequence encodes CASSLKTASSTDTQYF.

The gene calls are TRBV29-1 and TRBJ1-1; the D gene is possibly TRBD1 (6 bases). Germline CDR1 and CDR2: SQVTM and ANQGSEA. Trimming removed 0 bases at V and 3 bases at J, with 8 bases between. The CDR3 runs to 13 residues. CDR3 sequence: CSVEENRDTEAFF. As DNA, the CDR3 is TGCAGCGTTGAAGAGAACAGGGACACTGAAGCTTTCTTT. The complete variable domain, with remaining parts taken from reference TRBV29-1 and TRBJ1-1, reads SAVISQKPSRDICQRGTSLTIQCQVDSQVTMMFWYRQQPGQSLTLIATANQGSEATYESGFVIDKFPISRPNLTFSTLTVSNMSPEDSSIYLCSVEENRDTEAFFGQGTRLTVV.

This clonotype showed up many times. J is TRBJ1-2 and V is TRBV18, with D possibly matching TRBD1 (5 bases). Germline assignment: CDR1 KGHSH and CDR2 LQKENI. Between the trimmed V and J ends, which lost 6 bases and 4 bases, there was a span of 15 bases. CDR3 length equals 14 residues. DNA of the CDR3: TGTGCCAGCTCGCCCGGCGGGACGGTCTATGGCTACACCTTC. Residues: CASSPGGTVYGYTF.

This clonotype came up many times. The gene calls are TRBV28 and TRBJ2-1; no firm D call. This CDR3 has 11 amino acids. Germline CDR1 MDHEN, CDR2 SYDVKM. Between the trimmed V and J ends, which lost 7 bases and 9 bases, there was a span of 10 bases. DNA for the CDR3: TGTGCCAGCACCCGGTTGCGTGAGCAGTTCTTC. Amino acids: CASTRLREQFF.

This clonotype was counted many times. The genes are TRBV7-9 and TRBJ2-7, with 8 bases lining up with TRBD2. CDR1 and CDR2 (germline): SEHNR, FQNEAQ (reference sequence). This CDR3 comprises 13 residues. The ends lost 4 bases at V and 3 bases at J; junction bases unmatched: 2. This CDR3 reads CASSSGLDYEQYF. The CDR3 bases are TGTGCCAGCAGCTCGGGACTAGACTACGAGCAGTACTTC.